This T cell receptor (beta chain) was sequenced for a study of monozygotic twins with inflammatory bowel disease. TCRdb re-called the 5' RACE reads and catalogs CDR3 proteins one per entry, DNA excluded. Seen in this sample are roughly 160,000 distinct CDR3 sequences; the ten most common clones hold roughly 2.3%. The CDR3 has 15 residues. The sequencing input was blood. This receptor was taken from a human donor with ulcerative colitis or Crohn's disease, or a healthy co-twin of an affected twin (not recorded which). The genes are TRBV12-3 or TRBV12-4 and TRBJ2-5; TCRdb proposes TRBD1, but this gene call is untestable without DNA. This CDR3 is CASSGHGTGGDTQYF.